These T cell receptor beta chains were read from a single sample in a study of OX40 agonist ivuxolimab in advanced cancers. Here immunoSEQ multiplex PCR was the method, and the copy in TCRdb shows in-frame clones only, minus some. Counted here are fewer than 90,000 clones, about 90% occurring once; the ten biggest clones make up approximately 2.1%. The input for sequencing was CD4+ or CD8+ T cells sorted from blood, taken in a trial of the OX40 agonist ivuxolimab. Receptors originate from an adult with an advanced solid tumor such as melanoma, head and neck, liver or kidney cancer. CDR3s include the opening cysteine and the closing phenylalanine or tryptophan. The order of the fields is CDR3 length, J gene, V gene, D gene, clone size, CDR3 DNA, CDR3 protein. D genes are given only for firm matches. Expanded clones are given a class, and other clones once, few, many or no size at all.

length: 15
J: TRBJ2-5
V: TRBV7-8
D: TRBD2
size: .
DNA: TGTGCCAGCAGCTTAGGTTGGGGGGGAGGCGAGACCCAGTACTTC
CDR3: CASSLGWGGGETQYF

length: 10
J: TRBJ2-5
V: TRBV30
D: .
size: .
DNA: TGTGCCTGGTCGAAATGGACCCAGTACTTC
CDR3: CAWSKWTQYF

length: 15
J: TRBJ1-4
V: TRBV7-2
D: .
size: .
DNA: TGTGCCAGCAGCCCCGGACCCGGCTCGGATGAAAAACTGTTTTTT
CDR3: CASSPGPGSDEKLFF

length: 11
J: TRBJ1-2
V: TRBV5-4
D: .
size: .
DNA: TGTGCCAGCAGCTTGGAAGGGCTTCGGACCTTC
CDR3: CASSLEGLRTF

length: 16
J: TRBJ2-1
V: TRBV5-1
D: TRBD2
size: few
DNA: TGCGCCAGCAGCCCCCGGACTAGCGGCCGAAACAATGAGCAGTTCTTC
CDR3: CASSPRTSGRNNEQFF

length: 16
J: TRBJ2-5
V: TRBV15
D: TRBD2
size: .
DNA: TGTGCCACCAGCAGTGGGGGGACTAGCGGAGGAGAGACCCAGTACTTC
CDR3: CATSSGGTSGGETQYF

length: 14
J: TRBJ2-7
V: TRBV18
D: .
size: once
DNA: TGTGCCAGCTCACCAACTACGGACGGCTACGAGCAGTACTTC
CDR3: CASSPTTDGYEQYF

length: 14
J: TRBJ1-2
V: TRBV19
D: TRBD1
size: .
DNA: TGTGCCAGTAGTACCGGGACAGGGACCTATGGCTACACCTTC
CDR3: CASSTGTGTYGYTF

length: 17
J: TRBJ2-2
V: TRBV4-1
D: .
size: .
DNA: TGCGCCAGCAGCCAAGTGGGTACAACCCCAATCACCGGGGAGCTGTTTTTT
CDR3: CASSQVGTTPITGELFF

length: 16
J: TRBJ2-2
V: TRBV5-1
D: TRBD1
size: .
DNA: TGCGCCAGCAGCTTGGACGGGACAGGGGGTGCCGGGGAGCTGTTTTTT
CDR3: CASSLDGTGGAGELFF

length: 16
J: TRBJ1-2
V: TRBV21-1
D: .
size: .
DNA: TGTGCCAGCAGCAAAGCAGGGCTGGGGGGCTCTGATGGCTACACCTTC
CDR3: CASSKAGLGGSDGYTF

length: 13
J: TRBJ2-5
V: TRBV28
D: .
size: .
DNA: TGTGCCAGCAGTTTATCATTGGGGGAGACCCAATACTTC
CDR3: CASSLSLGETQYF

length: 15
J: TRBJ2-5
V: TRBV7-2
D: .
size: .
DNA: TGTGCCAGCACTTTTTCCTCAGGGGCGTCGGAGACCCAGTACTTC
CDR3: CASTFSSGASETQYF

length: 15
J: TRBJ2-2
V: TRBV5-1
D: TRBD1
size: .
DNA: TGCGCCAGCAGCTTGGCCGTGACAGGGGCCGGGGAGCTGTTTTTT
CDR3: CASSLAVTGAGELFF

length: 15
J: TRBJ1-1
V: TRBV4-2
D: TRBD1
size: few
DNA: TGTGCCAGCAGCCAAGCTGACAGGGAGAACACTGAAGCTTTCTTT
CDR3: CASSQADRENTEAFF

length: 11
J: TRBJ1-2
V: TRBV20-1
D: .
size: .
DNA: TGCAGTGTGGCGACGGCATATGGCTACACCTTC
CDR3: CSVATAYGYTF

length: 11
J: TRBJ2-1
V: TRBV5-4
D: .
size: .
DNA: TGTGCCAGCAGCGCGTACAATGAGCAGTTCTTC
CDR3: CASSAYNEQFF

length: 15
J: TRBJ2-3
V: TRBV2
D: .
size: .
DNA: TGTGCCAGCAGTGAACCAGGGGCCGGCACAGATACGCAGTATTTT
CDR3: CASSEPGAGTDTQYF

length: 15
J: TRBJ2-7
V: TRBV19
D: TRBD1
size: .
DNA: TGTGCCAGTAGTGCCGGGACAGGGGGTTCCTACGAGCAGTACTTC
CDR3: CASSAGTGGSYEQYF

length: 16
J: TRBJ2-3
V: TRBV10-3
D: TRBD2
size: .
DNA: TGTGCCATCAGGGCCACTAGCGGACGGGGCACAGATACGCAGTATTTT
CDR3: CAIRATSGRGTDTQYF